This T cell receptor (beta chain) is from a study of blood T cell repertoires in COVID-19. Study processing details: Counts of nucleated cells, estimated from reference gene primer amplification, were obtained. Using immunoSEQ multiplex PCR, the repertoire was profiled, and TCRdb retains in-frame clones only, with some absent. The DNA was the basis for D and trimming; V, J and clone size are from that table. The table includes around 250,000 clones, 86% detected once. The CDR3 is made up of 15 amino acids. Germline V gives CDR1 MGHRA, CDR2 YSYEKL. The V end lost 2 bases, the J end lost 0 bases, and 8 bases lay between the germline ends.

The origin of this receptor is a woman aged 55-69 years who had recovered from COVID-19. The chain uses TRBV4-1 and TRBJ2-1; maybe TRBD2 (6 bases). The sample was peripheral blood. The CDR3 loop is CASSQFSGSYNEQFF. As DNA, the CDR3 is TGCGCCAGCAGCCAATTTAGCGGCTCCTACAATGAGCAGTTCTTC.